Shown below are 18 T cell receptor beta chains from a single sample sequenced in a study of T cell clonotyping in hematopoietic cell transplantation. Here immunoSEQ multiplex PCR was the method, and the copy in TCRdb shows in-frame clones only, minus some. The table shows some 17,000 clones, with about 83% occurring only once. The sequencing used PBMCs, collected 100 days after allogeneic stem cell transplant. Every receptor here comes from a male patient aged 60 to 75 who had an allogeneic stem cell transplant from a related donor, so the T cells may come from the graft donor. Some clones in this sample may be carry-over from other donors' samples.

The chain couples TRBV2 to TRBJ1-2, with D possibly being TRBD1 (6 bases). This CDR3 is built from 13 residues. Deletions cut 9 bases from V and 4 bases from J, with 15 bases between. CDR1 and CDR2 (germline): SNHLY, FYNNEI. The CDR3 reads CASQGRGSYGYTF. CDR3 in DNA: TGTGCCAGTCAGGGGAGGGGGAGCTATGGCTACACCTTC.

The chain links TRBV7-2 to TRBJ1-1, with D hard to call. This CDR3 is 14 amino acids long. The germline V gene has CDR1 SGHTA and CDR2 FQGNSA. V was pared by 5 bases and J by 1 base, with 11 bases between. Here the CDR3 reads CASSRRWQNTEAFF. In nucleotides, the CDR3 is TGTGCCAGCAGCCGCCGATGGCAGAACACTGAAGCTTTCTTT. Full variable domain (missing parts from reference TRBV7-2 and TRBJ1-1): GAGVSQSPSNKVTEKGKDVELRCDPISGHTALYWYRQSLGQGLEFLIYFQGNSAPDKSGLPSDRFSAERTGGSVSTLTIQRTQQEDSAVYLCASSRRWQNTEAFFGQGTRLTVV.

The chain combines TRBV25-1 with TRBJ2-5; D perhaps matches TRBD1 (6 bases). The CDR3 totals 13 residues. V dropped 7 bases and J dropped 1 base, with 10 bases sitting between them. Germline-derived CDR1 and CDR2 are MGHDK and SYGVNS. CDR3 coding DNA: TGTGCCAGCAATAGGGGGACCCAAGAGACCCAGTACTTC. Its protein product is CASNRGTQETQYF.

This chain links TRBV10-3 with TRBJ1-2, with TRBD1 as a possible D gene (5 bases). This CDR3 has 14 residues. CDR1 and CDR2 (germline): ENHRY, SYGVKD. Trimming took off 6 bases at V and 4 bases at J, with 15 bases between the two ends. In DNA form, the CDR3 reads TGTGCCATCAGCGCTGACGGCGGGGGCTATGGCTACACCTTC. Its translation is CAISADGGGYGYTF.

The chain has TRBV7-9 and TRBJ2-6; no definite D call. CDR1 is SEHNR and CDR2 is FQNEAQ in the germline V gene (reference sequence). This CDR3 is built from 19 residues. Trimming pared 5 bases from V and 0 bases from J, leaving 20 bases between. CDR3 sequence reads: CASSPRTVMDRSGANVLTF. For the CDR3, the DNA is TGTGCCAGCAGCCCCCGGACGGTTATGGACCGCTCTGGGGCCAACGTCCTGACTTTC.

CDR3 sequence reads: CASSQGPGGRDVYGYTF. The CDR3 region has the DNA TGCGCCAGCAGCCAAGGGCCGGGGGGCAGAGACGTCTATGGCTACACCTTC. The chain couples TRBV4-1 to TRBJ1-2; weak D call: TRBD1 (6 bases). The CDR3 spans 17 residues. Germline CDR1 MGHRA, CDR2 YSYEKL. With 1 base removed from V and 4 bases from J, the gap between germline ends came to 19 bases.

The chain recombines TRBV7-8 with TRBJ1-2; 8 positions agree with TRBD1. The CDR3 runs to 15 residues. The V and J ends lost 0 bases and 4 bases, in that order; junction bases with no gene match: 4. Germline lookup yields CDR1 SGHVS and CDR2 FQNEAQ. For the CDR3, the DNA is TGTGCCAGCAGCTTAGCGGGGACAGGAGTCTATGGCTACACCTTC. Amino acid sequence: CASSLAGTGVYGYTF. The variable domain in full, with the rest retrieved from reference TRBV7-8 and TRBJ1-2, is GAGVSQSPRYKVAKRGQDVALRCDPISGHVSLFWYQQALGQGPEFLTYFQNEAQLDKSGLPSDRFFAERPEGSVSTLKIQRTQQEDSAVYLCASSLAGTGVYGYTFGSGTRLTVV.

The V gene is TRBV5-5, the J gene TRBJ2-7; 9 bases map to TRBD1. Germline V gene sequence: CDR1 SGHKS, CDR2 YYEKEE (reference sequence). V shed 4 bases and J 1 base; nucleotides not matched to a gene: 6. The CDR3 spans 15 residues. The DNA for the CDR3 is TGTGCCAGCAGCATCGAGGACAGGGGATCCTACGAGCAGTACTTC. It codes for CASSIEDRGSYEQYF.

The V gene is TRBV6-1, the J gene TRBJ1-5, with unresolved D. CDR1 and CDR2 from the germline V gene are MNHNS and SASEGT. The CDR3 is 13 amino acids. V dropped 7 bases and J dropped 0 bases, with 7 bases sitting between them. In DNA, the CDR3 is TGTGCCAGCACGATGGATAGCAATCAGCCCCAGCATTTT. Translation: CASTMDSNQPQHF.

The gene calls are TRBV25-1 and TRBJ1-1; D is uncertain. Germline V gene lookup returns CDR1 MGHDK and CDR2 SYGVNS. The CDR3 consists of 13 residues. V lost 3 bases, J lost 8 bases, and 13 bases lay in between. CDR3 nucleotides: TGTGCCAGCAGTGAGTTTGGTTGGCCCGAAGCTTTCTTT. The encoded protein is CASSEFGWPEAFF.

This rearrangement joins TRBV29-1 to TRBJ1-1; D gene ambiguous. V was clipped by 2 bases and J by 4 bases, with 11 bases between them. Germline-derived CDR1 and CDR2 are SQVTM and ANQGSEA. The CDR3 is made up of 13 amino acids. CDR3 DNA sequence: TGCAGCGTTGAACGGGGAGTTGGCACTGAAGCTTTCTTT. Protein sequence: CSVERGVGTEAFF.

The chain is built from TRBV5-4 and TRBJ2-3, with TRBD1 as a possible D gene (5 bases). The CDR3 totals 13 residues. V lost 0 bases, J lost 4 bases, and 6 bases lay in between. CDR1 and CDR2 (germline): SGHNT, YYREEE (reference sequence). The CDR3 reads CASSLEQADTQYF. CDR3 DNA sequence: TGTGCCAGCAGCTTGGAACAGGCAGATACGCAGTATTTT. Full variable domain (missing parts from reference TRBV5-4 and TRBJ2-3): ETGVTQSPTHLIKTRGQQVTLRCSSQSGHNTVSWYQQALGQGPQFIFQYYREEENGRGNFPPRFSGLQFPNYSSELNVNALELDDSALYLCASSLEQADTQYFGPGTRLTVL.

The chain is built from TRBV7-9 and TRBJ1-2; D call uncertain. V shed 5 bases and J shed 3 bases, with 22 bases lying between them. CDR3 size: 17 residues. Germline values: CDR1 SEHNR, CDR2 FQNEAQ (reference sequence). DNA of the CDR3: TGTGCCAGCAGCCCAAATCTCCCCGTTTTCAAGGACTATGGCTACACCTTC. Translating gives CASSPNLPVFKDYGYTF.

The rearrangement links TRBV5-1 to TRBJ1-3, with 7 bases aligning to TRBD1. Germline CDR1 reads SGHRS; CDR2 reads YFSETQ. The CDR3 spans 13 residues. The J segment lost 8 bases and the V segment lost 1 base, leaving 3 bases of the junction unmatched. CDR3 sequence: CASSLKGADTIYF. CDR3 nucleotide sequence: TGCGCCAGCAGCTTGAAGGGGGCTGACACCATATATTTT.

The V call is TRBV11-2, the J call TRBJ1-6, with 9 bases matching TRBD1. The germline V gene has CDR1 SGHAT and CDR2 FQNNGV. V was clipped by 5 bases and J by 9 bases; unmatched bases: 5. The CDR3 loop spans 14 amino acids. This CDR3 reads CASSLGQGSSPLHF. CDR3 bases: TGTGCCAGCAGCCTCGGACAGGGGTCTTCACCCCTCCACTTT. Supplemented by reference TRBV11-2 and TRBJ1-6, the full variable domain reads EAGVAQSPRYKIIEKRQSVAFWCNPISGHATLYWYQQILGQGPKLLIQFQNNGVVDDSQLPKDRFSAERLKGVDSTLKIQPAKLEDSAVYLCASSLGQGSSPLHFGNGTRLTVT.

The CDR3 region is CASSFGTANEKLFF. In DNA form, the CDR3 reads TGCGCCAGCAGCTTCGGGACAGCTAATGAAAAACTGTTTTTT. The chain links TRBV5-1 to TRBJ1-4; 7 bases line up with TRBD1. J lost 3 bases, V lost 2 bases, and 1 base had no gene match. The germline V gene has CDR1 SGHRS and CDR2 YFSETQ. The CDR3 sequence is 14 residues long.

In its sample, this clone was seen a few times. The V gene is TRBV6-1, the J gene TRBJ2-7; the D gene is possibly TRBD1 (5 bases). V lost 2 bases and J 3 bases, leaving 17 bases between the germline ends. There are 16 residues in the CDR3. CDR1 is MNHNS and CDR2 is SASEGT in the germline V gene. The CDR3 nucleotides are TGTGCCAGCAGTGAATCCCACAGGACGGAATACTACGAGCAGTACTTC. Its protein is CASSESHRTEYYEQYF.

DNA for the CDR3: TGTGCCAGCAGCTTAGCAGGGGGCCAAGAGACCCAGTACTTC. This translates into CASSLAGGQETQYF. V gene TRBV7-9 combines with J gene TRBJ2-5; maybe TRBD1 (6 bases). Germline assignment: CDR1 SEHNR and CDR2 FQNEAQ (reference sequence). V was trimmed by 0 bases and J by 1 base, leaving 6 bases between them. The CDR3 sequence is 14 residues long.